Shown below are 26 T cell receptor beta chains from a single sample sequenced in a study. TCRdb re-called the RT-PCR reads with MiXCR, one entry per CDR3 protein. The table has about 700,000 distinct CDR3 sequences, approximately 15% seen once; the top ten hold 3.6%. Sequencing used memory CD4+ T cells from blood. Every receptor here comes from a female donor in good health, serving as a healthy control.

The J gene is TRBJ1-1, the V gene TRBV7-2, with TRBD1 identical over 8 bases. Germline V lookup: CDR1 SGHTA, CDR2 FQGNSA. V dropped 5 bases and J dropped 1; count of bases not matched to a gene: 6. The CDR3 sequence is 15 residues long. The CDR3 nucleotides are TGTGCCAGCAGCCCGAGGACAGGGACGAACACTGAAGCTTTCTTT. Translated, it gives CASSPRTGTNTEAFF.

CDR3 residues: CASSQQGAGEGETQYF. The CDR3 DNA is TGCGCCAGCAGCCAGCAAGGAGCGGGAGAGGGGGAGACCCAGTACTTC. The chain employs TRBV5-1 and TRBJ2-5; 8 bases align to TRBD2. Trimming removed 4 bases from V and 5 bases from J; junction bases left unmatched: 13. The CDR3 runs 16 residues. CDR1 SGHRS and CDR2 YFSETQ come from the germline V gene.

V and J are TRBV10-3 and TRBJ2-1; either TRBD1 or TRBD2 may supply D (5 bases each). V was clipped by 9 bases and J by 8 bases, with 20 bases between them. In germline, CDR1 is ENHRY, CDR2 SYGVKD. This CDR3 contains 14 residues. CDR3: CAIQMGELGYEQFF. The CDR3 nucleotides are TGTGCCATTCAAATGGGGGAGTTGGGCTATGAGCAGTTCTTC.

This clonotype was seen more than once but under ten times. J is TRBJ2-7 and V is TRBV7-2, with a weak D call TRBD1 (5 bases). The V gene's germline CDR1 is SGHTA and CDR2 FQGNSA. V was shortened by 5 bases and J by 1 base, with 15 bases between the two germline ends. The CDR3 is 15 amino acids. In DNA, the CDR3 is TGTGCCAGCAGCCCGAGCCAGGGTAATTCCTACGAGCAGTACTTC. Translated, it gives CASSPSQGNSYEQYF.

This clonotype was seen more than once but under ten times. The V gene is TRBV6-6, the J gene TRBJ1-2; D is possibly TRBD1 (6 bases). CDR3 length: 14 amino acids. With 5 bases removed from V and 8 bases from J, the gap between germline ends came to 18 bases. Germline V CDR1 and CDR2: MNHNY, SVGAGI (reference sequence). CDR3 loop: CASSDVRGRGGYTF. The CDR3 nucleotides are TGTGCCAGCAGTGATGTCAGGGGCCGAGGAGGCTACACCTTC.

The chain links TRBV19 to TRBJ1-4, with unresolved D. CDR3 length equals 15 residues. The V and J ends lost 2 bases and 6 bases respectively, with 13 bases between them. CDR1 and CDR2 from the germline V gene are LNHDA and SQIVND (reference sequence). CDR3 coding DNA: TGTGCCAGTAGTATATCGGCAAGGACGGATGAAAAACTGTTTTTT. Its translation: CASSISARTDEKLFF.

This clonotype was found a few times. The chain has TRBV5-1 and TRBJ2-5, with D possibly TRBD2 on 6 matching bases. V gave up 0 bases and J gave up 4 bases, with 10 bases separating them. The CDR3 has 14 amino acids. Germline loops: CDR1 SGHRS, CDR2 YFSETQ. The CDR3 nucleotides read TGCGCCAGCAGCTTGGTCTCGGGAGTAGAGACCCAGTACTTC. The encoded protein is CASSLVSGVETQYF.

The chain couples TRBV7-2 to TRBJ1-2; 9 bases are shared with TRBD1. V was pared by 5 bases and J by 9 bases, with 13 bases of the junction left unmatched. This CDR3 is built from 15 residues. Germline V gene sequence: CDR1 SGHTA, CDR2 FQGNSA. The CDR3 here is CASSGLQGAVGSYTF. The CDR3 region has the DNA TGTGCCAGCAGCGGTTTACAGGGGGCGGTTGGTAGCTACACCTTC.

This clonotype has at least ten counts. The rearrangement joins TRBV7-2 to TRBJ2-4; 10 bases agree with TRBD2. Per the germline V gene, CDR1 is SGHTA and CDR2 is FQGNSA. The CDR3 runs 18 residues. Unmatched junction bases numbered 8, after V lost 2 bases and J lost 1 base. CDR3 nucleotide sequence: TGTGCCAGCAGCTTACCTCAAGCGGGAGGGGAGGCCAAAAACATTCAGTACTTC. It translates to CASSLPQAGGEAKNIQYF. The full variable domain, its missing parts supplied by reference TRBV7-2 and TRBJ2-4, is GAGVSQSPSNKVTEKGKDVELRCDPISGHTALYWYRQSLGQGLEFLIYFQGNSAPDKSGLPSDRFSAERTGGSVSTLTIQRTQQEDSAVYLCASSLPQAGGEAKNIQYFGAGTRLSVL.

This chain uses TRBV6-2 or TRBV6-3 with TRBJ1-5; D gene unclear. Germline-derived CDR1 and CDR2 are MNHEY and SVGEGT. V lost 5 bases and J 4 bases, leaving 6 bases between the germline ends. There are 12 residues in the CDR3. This CDR3 reads CASSNPNQPQHF. CDR3 bases: TGTGCCAGCAGTAACCCGAATCAGCCCCAGCATTTT.

This clonotype was seen only a few times. The junction departs from the called germline gene at one end, perhaps through a read error. The rearrangement joins TRBV28 to TRBJ2-3, with TRBD2 matching 13 bases. CDR1 and CDR2 from the germline V gene are MDHEN and SYDVKM. The CDR3 runs to 16 residues. The CDR3 bases are TGTGCCAGCAGTTTACGGACTAGCGGGAGCATAGATACGCAGTATTTT. Protein sequence: CASSLRTSGSIDTQYF.

This clonotype was counted only a few times. The CDR3 spells CASSLISSNYGYTF. As DNA, the CDR3 is TGTGCCAGCAGCTTGATTTCGTCAAACTATGGCTACACCTTC. This chain uses TRBV5-6 with TRBJ1-2; no firm D call. The CDR3 loop spans 14 amino acids. Trimming pared 1 base from V and 2 bases from J, leaving 9 bases between. Germline lookup yields CDR1 SGHDT and CDR2 YYEEEE.

V and J are TRBV7-2 and TRBJ2-5, with D possibly being TRBD1 (6 bases). The ends were cut back, 8 bases at V and 2 bases at J, with 21 bases in the middle. The CDR3 covers 16 residues. The germline V gene encodes CDR1 SGHTA and CDR2 FQGNSA. Here the CDR3 reads CASAIPPLTGQETQYF. CDR3 DNA sequence: TGTGCCAGCGCTATCCCCCCTCTCACAGGGCAAGAGACCCAGTACTTC.

This clonotype has a count of ten or more. The V and J genes are TRBV20-1 and TRBJ2-5; 9 positions agree with TRBD2. J lost 3 bases, V lost 5 bases, and 1 base had no gene match. Germline lookup yields CDR1 DFQATT and CDR2 SNEGSKA (reference sequence). CDR3 size: 12 residues. The CDR3 DNA reads TGCAGTGCTCAGCGGGGGGAAGAGACCCAGTACTTC. Its protein product is CSAQRGEETQYF.

This clonotype appeared many times. This sequence joins TRBV7-9 and TRBJ2-5; the match to TRBD2 covers 9 bases. Germline trimming cut 1 base from V and 4 bases from J; bases unmatched to any gene: 4. Germline V CDR1 and CDR2: SEHNR, FQNEAQ (reference sequence). There are 15 residues in the CDR3. DNA of the CDR3: TGTGCCAGCAGCTTAGGACTAGCGGAGCCAGAGACCCAGTACTTC. Its protein is CASSLGLAEPETQYF.

In this sample, this clonotype turned up many times. The rearrangement uses TRBV15 and TRBJ1-1, with D uncertain. CDR3 length: 13 amino acids. V dropped 4 bases and J dropped 0 bases, with 6 bases sitting between them. The germline gives CDR1 LNHNV, CDR2 YYDKDF (reference sequence). CDR3 bases: TGTGCCACCAGCAAGGGTGTGAACACTGAAGCTTTCTTT. This translates into CATSKGVNTEAFF.

The rearrangement joins TRBV18 to TRBJ2-7; 10 nucleotides line up with TRBD2. Looked up from germline, CDR1 is KGHSH and CDR2 is LQKENI. The CDR3 contains 15 residues. V lost 5 bases to trimming and J lost 6 bases; unmatched junction nucleotides: 10. The DNA for the CDR3 is TGTGCCAGCTCAAGCACGATCACTAGCGGGGTCGAGCAGTACTTC. Protein product: CASSSTITSGVEQYF.

This clonotype was counted only a few times. A junction end diverges from the germline sequence, so it may reflect a read error. The gene calls are TRBV20-1 and TRBJ1-4, with 8 positions matching TRBD1. The CDR3 totals 13 residues. Germline V gene lookup returns CDR1 DFQATT and CDR2 SNEGSKA (reference sequence). CDR3 DNA: TGCAGCGCTACCCCAGGGGGCGATGAAAAACTGTTTTTT. Its translation: CSATPGGDEKLFF.

This clonotype appeared many times. V and J are TRBV6-5 and TRBJ2-1; D tentatively fits TRBD1 or TRBD2 (5 bases each). In germline, CDR1 is MNHEY, CDR2 SVGAGI. Trimming stripped 6 bases from V and 5 bases from J, with 8 bases between. CDR3 length: 12 residues. CDR3 sequence: CASSRDDNEQFF. As DNA, the CDR3 is TGTGCCAGCAGCCGGGACGACAATGAGCAGTTCTTC.

V usage is TRBV9 and J usage is TRBJ2-3, with D unresolved. The CDR3 runs to 15 residues. Germline assignment: CDR1 SGDLS and CDR2 YYNGEE. With 6 bases removed from V and 0 bases from J, the gap between germline ends came to 14 bases. The CDR3 is CASTGSASSTDTQYF. CDR3 sequence (DNA): TGTGCCAGCACCGGTTCGGCGTCTAGCACAGATACGCAGTATTTT. Filled out from reference TRBV9 and TRBJ2-3, the complete variable domain reads DSGVTQTPKHLITATGQRVTLRCSPRSGDLSVYWYQQSLDQGLQFLIQYYNGEERAKGNILERFSAQQFPDLHSELNLSSLELGDSALYFCASTGSASSTDTQYFGPGTRLTVL.

The rearrangement uses TRBV5-5 and TRBJ1-2, with 7 bases lining up with TRBD1. This CDR3 contains 15 residues. The J segment lost 4 bases and the V segment lost 4 bases, leaving 10 bases of the junction unmatched. Germline CDR1 and CDR2: SGHKS and YYEKEE (reference sequence). The CDR3, as DNA: TGTGCCAGCAGCACAACAGAACAGGGGATCTATGGCTACACCTTC. This codes for CASSTTEQGIYGYTF. The whole variable domain, remainder taken from reference TRBV5-5 and TRBJ1-2, is DAGVTQSPTHLIKTRGQQVTLRCSPISGHKSVSWYQQVLGQGPQFIFQYYEKEERGRGNFPDRFSARQFPNYSSELNVNALLLGDSALYLCASSTTEQGIYGYTFGSGTRLTVV.

This sequence joins TRBV7-3 and TRBJ2-5; D is perhaps TRBD1 or TRBD2 (6 bases each). The CDR3 has 14 residues. V lost 5 bases, J lost 5 bases, and 15 bases lay in between. Germline V gives CDR1 SGHTA, CDR2 FQGTGA. The CDR3 DNA is TGTGCCAGCAGCCCGGGAGCCCAGGGGGAGACCCAGTACTTC. The encoded protein is CASSPGAQGETQYF.

This chain joins TRBV5-1 and TRBJ1-2; D not certain. This CDR3 contains 14 residues. Trimming stripped 4 bases from V and 0 bases from J, with 10 bases between. Germline V CDR1 and CDR2: SGHRS, YFSETQ. Written as DNA, the CDR3 is TGCGCCAGCAGCGGCACGTTATCTAACTATGGCTACACCTTC. Its translation: CASSGTLSNYGYTF.

This clonotype has at least ten counts. V and J are TRBV12-3 or TRBV12-4 and TRBJ1-2; TRBD1 agrees at 7 bases. V gave up 5 bases and J gave up 7 bases; unmatched junction bases: 22. The CDR3 is 18 residues long. CDR3 sequence (DNA): TGTGCCAGCAGTCCCGGACGACGAGCAAGAGGGGGCGCGGTTGGCTACACCTTC. It specifies CASSPGRRARGGAVGYTF.

The genes are TRBV3-1 and TRBJ2-7; TRBD2 agrees at 8 bases. The J segment lost 0 bases and the V segment lost 3 bases, leaving 7 bases of the junction unmatched. Germline V gene sequence: CDR1 LGHDT, CDR2 YNNKEL (reference sequence). The CDR3 consists of 16 residues. The chain's CDR3 is CASSHSSGLSSYEQYF. For the CDR3, the DNA is TGTGCCAGCAGCCATTCTAGCGGGCTTTCCTCCTACGAGCAGTACTTC.

This clonotype was seen ten or more times. The genes are TRBV7-9 and TRBJ2-3; 9 bases are shared with TRBD1. CDR3 length: 15 residues. Unmatched junction bases numbered 7, after V lost 6 bases and J lost 3 bases. Germline V gene sequence: CDR1 SEHNR, CDR2 FQNEAQ (reference sequence). Here the CDR3 reads CASRKHGTGTDTQYF. The CDR3 coding sequence is TGTGCCAGCAGGAAACACGGGACAGGGACAGATACGCAGTATTTT.